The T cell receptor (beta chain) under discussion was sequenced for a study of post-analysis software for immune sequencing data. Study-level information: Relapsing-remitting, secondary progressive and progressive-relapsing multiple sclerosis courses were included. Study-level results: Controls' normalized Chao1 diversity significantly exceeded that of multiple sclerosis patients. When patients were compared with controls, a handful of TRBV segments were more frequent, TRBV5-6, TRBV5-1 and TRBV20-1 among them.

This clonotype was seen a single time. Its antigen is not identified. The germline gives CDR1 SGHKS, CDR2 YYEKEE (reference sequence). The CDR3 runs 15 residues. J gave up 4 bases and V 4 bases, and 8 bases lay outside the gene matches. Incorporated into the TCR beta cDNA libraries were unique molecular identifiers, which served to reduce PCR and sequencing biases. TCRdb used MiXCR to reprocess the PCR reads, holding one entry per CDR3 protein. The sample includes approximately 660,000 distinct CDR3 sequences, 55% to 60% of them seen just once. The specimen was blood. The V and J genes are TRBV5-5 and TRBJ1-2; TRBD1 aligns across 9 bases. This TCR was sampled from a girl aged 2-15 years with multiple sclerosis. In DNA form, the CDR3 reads TGTGCCAGCAGCGTATCGGGACAGGGCAGCTATGGCTACACCTTC. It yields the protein CASSVSGQGSYGYTF.